The rows below give T cell receptor beta chains drawn from one sample of a study of blood T cell repertoires in COVID-19. Libraries were prepared by immunoSEQ multiplex PCR; TCRdb keeps only in-frame clonotypes and omits some of them. The table lists some 150,000 clones, about 86% of them singletons. The sequenced material came from peripheral blood. These receptors came from a woman aged 60 to 75 with active or convalescent COVID-19. CDR3s include the opening cysteine and the closing phenylalanine or tryptophan. The D gene is left open where the match is weak. Some rows mark clone size as missing; the rest say once, few, many or name a class of expanded clone.

j_gene	d_gene	abundance	v_gene	CDR3aa	CDR3nt
TRBJ1-2	TRBD1	once	TRBV4-1	CASSQWSGGLYGYTF	TGCGCCAGCAGCCAATGGTCAGGGGGCTTGTATGGCTACACCTTC
TRBJ1-2	-	-	TRBV6-6	CASRTGSSEGYTF	TGTGCCAGCCGTACAGGCTCCTCTGAGGGCTACACCTTC
TRBJ2-1	TRBD2	-	TRBV6-2/TRBV6-3	CASSASSGIYNEQFF	TGTGCCAGCAGTGCTTCAAGCGGGATCTACAATGAGCAGTTCTTC
TRBJ2-5	-	-	TRBV14	CASSLRPEEGGRETQYF	TGTGCCAGCAGCCTACGCCCCGAGGAGGGAGGAAGAGAGACCCAGTACTTC
TRBJ1-5	TRBD1	-	TRBV2	CASSETGDSNQPQHF	TGTGCCAGCAGTGAAACAGGGGATAGCAATCAGCCCCAGCATTTT
TRBJ2-2	-	once	TRBV7-9	CASSFDRIVTGELFF	TGTGCCAGCAGCTTTGACAGGATTGTCACCGGGGAGCTGTTTTTT
TRBJ2-1	-	few	TRBV11-2	CASSTGVVAGGMFF	TGTGCCAGCAGCACAGGGGTAGTTGCGGGAGGAATGTTCTTC
TRBJ2-3	TRBD2	-	TRBV7-3	CASSPGTSGATDTQYF	TGTGCCAGCAGCCCCGGGACTAGCGGAGCAACAGATACGCAGTATTTT
TRBJ1-1	-	-	TRBV14	CASSGLPNTEAFF	TGTGCCAGCAGCGGGCTGCCGAACACTGAAGCTTTCTTT
TRBJ2-1	TRBD2	-	TRBV28	CASRGGGQINEQFF	TGTGCCAGCAGGGGCGGGGGTCAGATCAATGAGCAGTTCTTC
TRBJ1-6	TRBD1	few	TRBV19	CASEDRSHSPLHF	TGTGCCAGTGAGGACAGGAGTCATTCACCCCTCCACTTT
TRBJ1-2	-	-	TRBV28	CAGGGSSFSGYTF	TGTGCCGGGGGGGGCAGCTCCTTTTCCGGCTACACCTTC
TRBJ1-5	TRBD1	medium-sized	TRBV19	CASRNPTGNNQPQHF	TGTGCCAGTAGAAACCCGACAGGGAACAATCAGCCCCAGCATTTT
TRBJ2-2	TRBD1	-	TRBV7-2	CASSDRGATGELFF	TGTGCCAGCAGCGACAGGGGGGCCACCGGGGAGCTGTTTTTT
TRBJ1-3	-	-	TRBV7-9	CASSPGDTGNTIYF	TGTGCCAGCAGCCCAGGGGATACTGGAAACACCATATATTTT
TRBJ1-1	TRBD1	-	TRBV5-4	CASSTDRGNTEAFF	TGTGCCAGCAGCACCGACAGGGGGAACACTGAAGCTTTCTTT
TRBJ1-6	-	-	TRBV19	CASMERGSGSPLHF	TGTGCCAGTATGGAAAGGGGCTCGGGTTCACCCCTCCACTTT
TRBJ2-1	TRBD2	-	TRBV10-3	CAIGGRGDSYNEQFF	TGTGCCATCGGAGGACGGGGGGACTCCTACAATGAGCAGTTCTTC
TRBJ2-2	-	-	TRBV28	CASSLTQANTGELFF	TGTGCCAGCAGTTTGACCCAGGCGAACACCGGGGAGCTGTTTTTT
TRBJ1-3	TRBD1	-	TRBV25-1	CASSGLRDRGLSGNTIYF	TGTGCCAGCAGTGGTCTCCGGGACAGGGGACTTTCTGGAAACACCATATATTTT
TRBJ1-1	-	-	TRBV12-3/TRBV12-4	CASSFSGNTEAFF	TGTGCCAGCAGTTTTTCAGGTAACACTGAAGCTTTCTTT
TRBJ2-3	-	-	TRBV3-1/TRBV3-2	CASSQGGGATDTQYF	TGTGCCAGCAGCCAAGGGGGGGGCGCCACAGATACGCAGTATTTT
TRBJ2-5	-	once	TRBV29-1	CSVGQRTQETQYF	TGCAGCGTCGGACAAAGAACGCAAGAGACCCAGTACTTC
TRBJ2-7	TRBD2	-	TRBV28	CASRAGGTLYEQYF	TGTGCCAGCAGGGCGGGGGGTACCCTCTACGAGCAGTACTTC
TRBJ1-2	-	few	TRBV28	CATRDINYGYTF	TGTGCCACCCGAGATATTAACTATGGCTACACCTTC
TRBJ2-5	TRBD2	-	TRBV19	CASSIVSTSGGIQVETQYF	TGTGCCAGTAGTATCGTCTCCACTAGCGGGGGGATCCAAGTGGAGACCCAGTACTTC
TRBJ1-1	TRBD1	-	TRBV6-4	CASRGDRGNTEAFF	TGTGCCAGCAGAGGGGACAGGGGGAACACTGAAGCTTTCTTT
TRBJ2-1	TRBD2	-	TRBV2	CASELAGGSYNEQFF	TGTGCCAGCGAACTAGCGGGGGGGTCCTACAATGAGCAGTTCTTC
TRBJ2-1	TRBD2	-	TRBV6-2/TRBV6-3	CASSPGVAGTYNEQFF	TGTGCCAGCAGCCCCGGGGTAGCGGGAACCTACAATGAGCAGTTCTTC
TRBJ2-2	-	-	TRBV7-2	CASSPRGLNTGELFF	TGTGCCAGCAGCCCCAGGGGTTTAAACACCGGGGAGCTGTTTTTT
TRBJ2-3	-	-	TRBV5-6	CASSSAYRASSTDTQYF	TGTGCCAGCAGCTCAGCTTACAGGGCTTCTAGCACAGATACGCAGTATTTT
TRBJ1-1	-	-	TRBV6-5	CASSNGQEAFF	TGTGCCAGCAGTAACGGACAGGAAGCTTTCTTT
TRBJ2-3	-	-	TRBV11-2	CASSRNRRGDTQYF	TGTGCCAGCAGTCGTAACCGGAGGGGAGATACGCAGTATTTT